The TCR beta chain under discussion was sequenced for a study of blood T cells in healthy people across ages. With 2 bases removed from V and 2 bases from J, the gap between germline ends came to 16 bases. The CDR3 loop spans 16 amino acids. Germline V gene sequence: CDR1 SGHAT, CDR2 FQNNGV. This clonotype was seen a handful of times. Together with a sample-barcoded 5' primer, a J-beta primer mix was included in a second PCR lasting roughly 6 to 12 cycles. In TCRdb, the 5' RACE reads were re-called with MiXCR into one record per CDR3 protein. The sample has about 1 million distinct CDR3 sequences; 45% are singletons.

V gene TRBV11-2 combines with J gene TRBJ2-7; a possible D gene is TRBD1 (7 bases). Input material: blood. This sequence originates from an older woman in good health. The CDR3 spells CASSLISTGRTYEQYF. The CDR3 DNA reads as TGTGCCAGCAGCTTAATTTCGACAGGGAGGACCTACGAGCAGTACTTC.